This TCR beta chain stems from a study of blood T cell repertoires in COVID-19. As handled by the study authors: Estimation of nucleated cell counts was performed using reference gene primer amplification. Profiling relied on immunoSEQ multiplex PCR, and the TCRdb table lists in-frame clones only, not all of them. V and J calls and clone size are those listed in that table; D and trimming were worked out from the DNA. The table records about 160,000 clones, 85% of them present only once. A few counts support this clone. The CDR3 sequence is 15 residues long. The J segment lost 13 bases and the V segment lost 5 bases, leaving 13 bases of the junction unmatched. CDR1 and CDR2 from the germline V gene are MNHEY and SMNVEV (reference sequence).

Sample: peripheral blood. The rearrangement joins TRBV27 to TRBJ1-6; 8 nucleotides align to TRBD1. This receptor was obtained from a human donor with acute or convalescent COVID-19. The donor label of this sample is uncertain. CDR3 sequence: CASSNKTGVIWPLHF. The DNA of the CDR3 is TGTGCCAGCAGTAACAAGACAGGGGTAATATGGCCCCTCCACTTT.